Listed below are T cell receptor beta chains from one sample, sequenced in a study of T cell changes during pregnancy in multiple sclerosis. Data came from immunoSEQ multiplex PCR; TCRdb stores just in-frame clones and leaves some out. The sample carries around 71,000 clones, roughly 92% recorded once. The sequences come from peripheral blood, collected in the third trimester of pregnancy. These receptors were obtained from a female donor with multiple sclerosis, enrolled in a pregnancy study. CDR3s include the opening cysteine and the closing phenylalanine or tryptophan. A D gene is named only where the DNA matches it firmly. For some rows the clone size is stated as once, few or many, or as a class when expanded; others skip it.

cdr3_length: 14; clone_size: .; j_call: TRBJ2-5; v_call: TRBV18; d_call: TRBD2; cdr3_nt: TGTGCCAGCTCAGCAAGCGGGGATCAAGAGACCCAGTACTTC; cdr3_aa: CASSASGDQETQYF
cdr3_length: 15; clone_size: .; j_call: TRBJ2-7; v_call: TRBV27; d_call: .; cdr3_nt: TGTGCCAGCAGTCCCCACCCGGGACTCGACTACGAGCAGTACTTC; cdr3_aa: CASSPHPGLDYEQYF
cdr3_length: 18; clone_size: .; j_call: TRBJ2-1; v_call: TRBV28; d_call: TRBD1; cdr3_nt: TGTGCCAGCAGTTTATCCTCTGGTGGGACAGGTCCCTACAATGAGCAGTTCTTC; cdr3_aa: CASSLSSGGTGPYNEQFF
cdr3_length: 14; clone_size: .; j_call: TRBJ2-3; v_call: TRBV4-2; d_call: .; cdr3_nt: TGTGCCAGCAGACCAAGACTAACCACAGATACGCAGTATTTT; cdr3_aa: CASRPRLTTDTQYF
cdr3_length: 16; clone_size: .; j_call: TRBJ2-1; v_call: TRBV18; d_call: .; cdr3_nt: TGTGCCAGCTCCCCTGTTGGGGGGGGCAGGTACAATGAGCAGTTCTTC; cdr3_aa: CASSPVGGGRYNEQFF
cdr3_length: 16; clone_size: .; j_call: TRBJ2-5; v_call: TRBV7-9; d_call: TRBD2; cdr3_nt: TGTGCCAGCAGCTTAGCGTCGAGCGGGATCTATGAGACCCAGTACTTC; cdr3_aa: CASSLASSGIYETQYF
cdr3_length: 15; clone_size: .; j_call: TRBJ2-3; v_call: TRBV2; d_call: TRBD1; cdr3_nt: TGTGCCAGCAGTGGGACAGGGGGCTTCACAGATACGCAGTATTTT; cdr3_aa: CASSGTGGFTDTQYF
cdr3_length: 13; clone_size: .; j_call: TRBJ2-2; v_call: TRBV27; d_call: .; cdr3_nt: TGTGCCAGCAGGATACTAGGTACCGGGGAGCTGTTTTTT; cdr3_aa: CASRILGTGELFF
cdr3_length: 20; clone_size: .; j_call: TRBJ1-3; v_call: TRBV28; d_call: TRBD1; cdr3_nt: TGTGCCAGCAGTCCTATTTTTTCAAGAACAGGGGGGAAGGGTGGAAACACCATATATTTT; cdr3_aa: CASSPIFSRTGGKGGNTIYF
cdr3_length: 15; clone_size: .; j_call: TRBJ2-2; v_call: TRBV7-7; d_call: TRBD1; cdr3_nt: TGTGCCAGCAGCTTAGGGGACAGAGCCACCGGGGAGCTGTTTTTT; cdr3_aa: CASSLGDRATGELFF
cdr3_length: 15; clone_size: once; j_call: TRBJ1-5; v_call: TRBV19; d_call: TRBD1; cdr3_nt: TGTGCCAGTAGTATAGAAGGACAGGTCAATCAGCCCCAGCATTTT; cdr3_aa: CASSIEGQVNQPQHF
cdr3_length: 15; clone_size: .; j_call: TRBJ2-3; v_call: TRBV5-4; d_call: TRBD2; cdr3_nt: TGTGCCAGCAGCTTAGCGGGACCCCAGGCAGATACGCAGTATTTT; cdr3_aa: CASSLAGPQADTQYF
cdr3_length: 16; clone_size: .; j_call: TRBJ2-6; v_call: TRBV4-3; d_call: .; cdr3_nt: TGCGCCAGCAGCCAAGATTGGGGGGTTGGGGCCAACGTCCTGACTTTC; cdr3_aa: CASSQDWGVGANVLTF
cdr3_length: 16; clone_size: .; j_call: TRBJ2-2; v_call: TRBV13; d_call: TRBD2; cdr3_nt: TGTGCCAGCAGCTTATCTAGCGGGATGAACACCGGGGAGCTGTTTTTT; cdr3_aa: CASSLSSGMNTGELFF
cdr3_length: 15; clone_size: .; j_call: TRBJ1-2; v_call: TRBV5-4; d_call: TRBD1; cdr3_nt: TGTGCCAGCAGCTTGGTTGGGCAGGGGGCCACCAGCTACACCTTC; cdr3_aa: CASSLVGQGATSYTF
cdr3_length: 12; clone_size: .; j_call: TRBJ2-5; v_call: TRBV9; d_call: .; cdr3_nt: TGTGCCAGCAGCGCCGGGCAAGAGACCCAGTACTTC; cdr3_aa: CASSAGQETQYF
cdr3_length: 15; clone_size: .; j_call: TRBJ2-2; v_call: TRBV11-2; d_call: TRBD2; cdr3_nt: TGTGCCAGCAGCGGGACTAGCGGGACCACCGGGGAGCTGTTTTTT; cdr3_aa: CASSGTSGTTGELFF
cdr3_length: 15; clone_size: .; j_call: TRBJ2-3; v_call: TRBV5-1; d_call: .; cdr3_nt: TGCGCCAGCAGCTTGGTAGCGAACACATTTGATACGCAGTATTTT; cdr3_aa: CASSLVANTFDTQYF
cdr3_length: 14; clone_size: .; j_call: TRBJ1-1; v_call: TRBV4-2; d_call: TRBD1; cdr3_nt: TGTGCCAGCAGCAACGCACAGGGGACCACTGAAGCTTTCTTT; cdr3_aa: CASSNAQGTTEAFF
cdr3_length: 13; clone_size: .; j_call: TRBJ2-2; v_call: TRBV2; d_call: .; cdr3_nt: TGTGCCAGCAGGGTCAGGGTAACCGGGGAGCTGTTTTTT; cdr3_aa: CASRVRVTGELFF
cdr3_length: 13; clone_size: .; j_call: TRBJ2-1; v_call: TRBV21-1; d_call: .; cdr3_nt: TGTGCCAGCGTACGAAGCGCCTACAATGAGCAGTTCTTC; cdr3_aa: CASVRSAYNEQFF
cdr3_length: 14; clone_size: .; j_call: TRBJ2-3; v_call: TRBV21-1; d_call: .; cdr3_nt: TGTGCCAGCAGCAAAGTGGACTACACAGATACGCAGTATTTT; cdr3_aa: CASSKVDYTDTQYF
cdr3_length: 16; clone_size: .; j_call: TRBJ2-1; v_call: TRBV7-2; d_call: .; cdr3_nt: TGTGCCAGCAGCCTGAATAGCGGAATGCCAAACAATGAGCAGTTCTTC; cdr3_aa: CASSLNSGMPNNEQFF
cdr3_length: 14; clone_size: once; j_call: TRBJ2-3; v_call: TRBV18; d_call: .; cdr3_nt: TGTGCCAGCTGTGATCAGGAGGCCCCAGATACGCAGTATTTT; cdr3_aa: CASCDQEAPDTQYF
cdr3_length: 14; clone_size: .; j_call: TRBJ1-2; v_call: TRBV7-2; d_call: .; cdr3_nt: TGTGCCAGCAGCTTAGGGCAGGGGCACTATGGCTACACCTTC; cdr3_aa: CASSLGQGHYGYTF
cdr3_length: 17; clone_size: once; j_call: TRBJ2-5; v_call: TRBV5-1; d_call: .; cdr3_nt: TGCGCCAGCAGCTTGGGTATCTCGGGAGTGGGACAAGAGACCCAGTACTTC; cdr3_aa: CASSLGISGVGQETQYF
cdr3_length: 15; clone_size: .; j_call: TRBJ1-2; v_call: TRBV28; d_call: TRBD1; cdr3_nt: TGTGCCAGCAGTTCACCGGGACAGGGGGCGTCTGGCTACACCTTC; cdr3_aa: CASSSPGQGASGYTF
cdr3_length: 16; clone_size: .; j_call: TRBJ2-2; v_call: TRBV5-1; d_call: TRBD2; cdr3_nt: TGCGCCAGCAGCCGGCTAGCGGGAAATGGGGCCGGGGAGCTGTTTTTT; cdr3_aa: CASSRLAGNGAGELFF
cdr3_length: 14; clone_size: .; j_call: TRBJ1-4; v_call: TRBV10-3; d_call: .; cdr3_nt: TGTGCCATCAGCCCAAGCGGTGAGGGAGAAAAACTGTTTTTT; cdr3_aa: CAISPSGEGEKLFF
cdr3_length: 15; clone_size: .; j_call: TRBJ1-3; v_call: TRBV7-2; d_call: .; cdr3_nt: TGTGCCAGCAGTTCCCAGGGGCAGCAAAGAAACACCATATATTTT; cdr3_aa: CASSSQGQQRNTIYF
cdr3_length: 15; clone_size: .; j_call: TRBJ2-6; v_call: TRBV6-1; d_call: .; cdr3_nt: TGTGCCAGCAGTTTCACCTACTCTGGGGCCAACGTCCTGACTTTC; cdr3_aa: CASSFTYSGANVLTF
cdr3_length: 15; clone_size: .; j_call: TRBJ2-3; v_call: TRBV19; d_call: TRBD1; cdr3_nt: TGTGCCAGTAGTATGGGGACAGTAGGCACAGATACGCAGTATTTT; cdr3_aa: CASSMGTVGTDTQYF
cdr3_length: 14; clone_size: .; j_call: TRBJ1-4; v_call: TRBV5-6; d_call: TRBD1; cdr3_nt: TGTGCCAGCAGCACAGACAGGGGAGGGGAAAAACTGTTTTTT; cdr3_aa: CASSTDRGGEKLFF
cdr3_length: 14; clone_size: .; j_call: TRBJ1-5; v_call: TRBV5-5; d_call: .; cdr3_nt: TGTGCCAGCAGCTTGATGGGGGGAAATCAGCCCCAGCATTTT; cdr3_aa: CASSLMGGNQPQHF
cdr3_length: 14; clone_size: .; j_call: TRBJ2-1; v_call: TRBV30; d_call: TRBD2; cdr3_nt: TGTGCCACTCCGGGACTAGGAGGCTACAATGAGCAGTTCTTC; cdr3_aa: CATPGLGGYNEQFF
cdr3_length: 14; clone_size: .; j_call: TRBJ1-1; v_call: TRBV5-4; d_call: .; cdr3_nt: TGTGCCAGCAGCCACAGGACAGCGAACACTGAAGCTTTCTTT; cdr3_aa: CASSHRTANTEAFF
cdr3_length: 11; clone_size: .; j_call: TRBJ2-1; v_call: TRBV27; d_call: .; cdr3_nt: TGTGCCAGCAGTTTTAACTCTAAGAGGATCTTC; cdr3_aa: CASSFNSKRIF
cdr3_length: 14; clone_size: many; j_call: TRBJ2-4; v_call: TRBV5-1; d_call: .; cdr3_nt: TGCGCCAGCAGTTCTAACGGAGCCAAAAACATTCAGTACTTC; cdr3_aa: CASSSNGAKNIQYF
cdr3_length: 13; clone_size: .; j_call: TRBJ1-1; v_call: TRBV2; d_call: .; cdr3_nt: TGTGCCAGCAGTGAGCAGGGGTACACTGAAGCTTTCTTT; cdr3_aa: CASSEQGYTEAFF